The 11 T cell receptor beta chains in this list originate from one sample, sequenced in a study of Ad26.COV2.S vaccination and SARS-CoV-2 variants. TCRdb's copy holds only in-frame clones and misses some; the assay was immunoSEQ multiplex PCR. This table holds some 500,000 clones, roughly 89% found once. The treatment: 19 received Ad26.COV2.S at low or high dose, single or two shots; roughly 5 received placebo; per-sample allocation not given. Sampling happened 63 days after the first vaccine or placebo injection. The sample was peripheral blood, taken in a trial of Ad26.COV2.S vaccine versus placebo. The receptors stem from a person between 18 and 65 years old who received the Ad26.COV2.S COVID-19 vaccine or a placebo.

The genes are TRBV4-3 and TRBJ1-3; D ambiguous. The germline gives CDR1 LGHNA, CDR2 YSLEER. The CDR3 spans 15 residues. Trimming removed 1 base from V and 3 bases from J, with 10 bases in between. CDR3 sequence: CASSQGRANGNTIYF. The DNA of the CDR3 is TGCGCCAGCAGCCAAGGACGGGCGAATGGAAACACCATATATTTT.

The genes are TRBV9 and TRBJ1-2; D not resolved. V gave up 3 bases and J gave up 4 bases, with 16 bases separating them. The CDR3 runs 15 residues. Looked up from germline, CDR1 is SGDLS and CDR2 is YYNGEE. The DNA of the CDR3 is TGTGCCAGCAGCGCCCAGGTCAGCGTGGGCTATGGCTACACCTTC. The encoded protein is CASSAQVSVGYGYTF.

This clone was seen only once. This chain links TRBV27 with TRBJ2-7, with 11 bases identical to TRBD2. From germline, CDR1 is MNHEY and CDR2 SMNVEV (reference sequence). V trimming: 4 bases; J trimming: 6 bases; junction bases outside the gene matches: 8. This CDR3 is 15 amino acids long. CDR3 sequence: CASSSTGTSGSEQYV. CDR3 nucleotides: TGTGCCAGCAGTTCTACCGGGACTAGCGGCTCCGAGCAGTACGTC.

The chain links TRBV29-1 to TRBJ2-3; D possibly corresponds to TRBD2 (6 bases). The CDR3 runs 14 residues. Germline assignment: CDR1 SQVTM and CDR2 ANQGSEA. Trimming removed 7 bases at V and 1 base at J, with 15 bases between. CDR3 bases: TGCAGCGCCGCGATAGGAGGGGGCACAGATACGCAGTATTTT. Protein sequence: CSAAIGGGTDTQYF.

This clone was counted a single time. V is TRBV11-3 and J is TRBJ2-1; D possibly corresponds to TRBD2 (7 bases). V shed 10 bases and J shed 10 bases, with 17 bases lying between them. Germline CDR1 and CDR2: SGHNT and YENEEA. The CDR3 has 12 residues. The CDR3 nucleotides are TGTGCCACCGCCCGAGGGGGGGCAGAGCAGTTCTTC. Encoded protein: CATARGGAEQFF. Drawing the rest from reference TRBV11-3 and TRBJ2-1, the complete variable domain is EAGVVQSPRYKIIEKKQPVAFWCNPISGHNTLYWYLQNLGQGPELLIRYENEEAVDDSQLPKDRFSAERLKGVDSTLKIQPAELGDSAVYLCATARGGAEQFFGPGTRLTVL.

The chain has TRBV2 and TRBJ2-2, with 8 bases matching TRBD1. The CDR3 sequence is 13 residues long. J lost 5 bases, V lost 9 bases, and 5 bases had no gene match. Germline loops: CDR1 SNHLY, CDR2 FYNNEI. The CDR3 sequence: CASDRGGTGELFF. CDR3 nucleotide sequence: TGTGCCAGTGACAGGGGTGGGACCGGGGAGCTGTTTTTT.

The rearrangement uses TRBV19 and TRBJ2-1; TRBD2 matches at 8 bases. The germline CDR1 and CDR2 sequences are LNHDA and SQIVND (reference sequence). The CDR3 totals 12 residues. The junction had 0 bases not matched to a gene; V was cut back by 7 bases and J by 4 bases. The CDR3, as DNA: TGTGCCAGTAAGCGGGGGTACAATGAGCAGTTCTTC. It codes for CASKRGYNEQFF. The full variable domain, its missing parts supplied by reference TRBV19 and TRBJ2-1, is DGGITQSPKYLFRKEGQNVTLSCEQNLNHDAMYWYRQDPGQGLRLIYYSQIVNDFQKGDIAEGYSVSREKKESFPLTVTSAQKNPTAFYLCASKRGYNEQFFGPGTRLTVL.

The chain couples TRBV4-3 to TRBJ2-7; TRBD2 is a possible D gene (7 bases). CDR3 length equals 16 residues. Deletions cut 2 bases from V and 6 bases from J, with 20 bases between. Germline values: CDR1 LGHNA, CDR2 YSLEER. In DNA, the CDR3 is TGCGCCAGCAGCCAATCCCAGGGGAGGGTCAGAGGCGAGCAGTACTTC. Translated: CASSQSQGRVRGEQYF.

The chain links TRBV19 to TRBJ1-3; D gene uncertain. From germline, CDR1 is LNHDA and CDR2 SQIVND (reference sequence). The length of the CDR3 is 16 residues. The ends were cut back, 7 bases at V and 2 bases at J, with 18 bases in the middle. CDR3 loop: CASNLGVRRTGNTIYF. In DNA, the CDR3 is TGTGCCAGTAACCTCGGTGTCAGACGAACTGGAAACACCATATATTTT.

The V gene is TRBV12-3 or TRBV12-4, the J gene TRBJ1-2, with TRBD1 matching 9 bases. CDR3 length: 13 residues. V dropped 5 bases and J dropped 8; count of bases not matched to a gene: 6. The CDR3 sequence is CASSTTGGWGYTF. The CDR3 DNA sequence: TGTGCCAGCAGTACTACAGGGGGCTGGGGCTACACCTTC.

This clone has a single count. V and J are TRBV6-6 and TRBJ1-1; 8 positions match TRBD1. This CDR3 region has 15 residues. CDR1 MNHNY and CDR2 SVGAGI come from the germline V gene (reference sequence). With V trimmed by 2 bases and J by 5 bases, 7 bases remained unmatched. The CDR3 bases are TGTGCCAGCAGTTACCCAGGACAGGGATGGACTGAAGCTTTCTTT. It is translated as CASSYPGQGWTEAFF.